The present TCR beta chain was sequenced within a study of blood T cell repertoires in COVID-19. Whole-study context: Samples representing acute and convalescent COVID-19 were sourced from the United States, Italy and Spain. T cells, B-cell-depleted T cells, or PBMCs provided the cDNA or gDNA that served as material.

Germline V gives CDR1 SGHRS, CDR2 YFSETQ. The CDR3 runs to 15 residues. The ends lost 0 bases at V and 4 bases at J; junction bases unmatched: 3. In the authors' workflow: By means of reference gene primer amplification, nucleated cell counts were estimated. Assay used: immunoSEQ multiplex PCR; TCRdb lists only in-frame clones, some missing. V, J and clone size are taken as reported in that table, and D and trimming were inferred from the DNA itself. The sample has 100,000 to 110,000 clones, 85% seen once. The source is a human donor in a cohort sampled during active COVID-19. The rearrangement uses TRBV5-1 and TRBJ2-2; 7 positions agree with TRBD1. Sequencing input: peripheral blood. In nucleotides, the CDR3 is TGCGCCAGCAGCTTGGGACAGGGATTCACCGGGGAGCTGTTTTTT. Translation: CASSLGQGFTGELFF.